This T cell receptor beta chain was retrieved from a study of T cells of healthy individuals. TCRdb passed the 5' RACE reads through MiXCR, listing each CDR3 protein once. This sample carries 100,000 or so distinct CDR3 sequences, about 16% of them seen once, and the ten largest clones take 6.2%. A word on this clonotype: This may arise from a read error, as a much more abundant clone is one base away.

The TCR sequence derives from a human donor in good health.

The CDR3 reads CASRPLGPTTEAFF. The CDR3 DNA reads as TGTGCCAGCAGACCTCTCGGACCGACAACTGAAGCTTTCTTT. The chain couples TRBV12-3 or TRBV12-4 to TRBJ1-1; D unclear. Trimming cost V 6 bases and J 5 bases, with 16 bases left between them. This CDR3 is built from 14 residues.